Only a few counts were recorded for the clone carrying this TCR beta chain. Antigen: not known. This entry comes from a study of blood T cells in healthy people across ages. At the level of the study: Capturing about one barcoded beta molecule per two T cells was achieved by template switching.

From germline, CDR1 is MGHRA and CDR2 YSYEKL. With V trimmed by 0 bases and J by 9 bases, 13 bases remained unmatched. The CDR3 loop spans 18 amino acids. Alongside a J-beta primer mix, a sample-barcoded 5' primer served in a second PCR lasting about 7 to 11 cycles. Each CDR3 protein gets one entry after TCRdb re-called the 5' RACE reads with MiXCR. This sample has just under 550,000 distinct CDR3 sequences, with around 24% found just once. Each of the donors had approximately 10 milliliters of peripheral blood drawn into EDTA-treated Vacutainer tubes. Notes on the study in general: The study found TCR beta diversity correlated strongly with naive T cell percentage.

These data are also associated with another study on T cells of mothers and their children.

This sequence joins TRBV4-1 and TRBJ2-3; 12 bases line up with TRBD2. The source material was blood. The sequence was collected from a boy under 18 in good health. CDR3 sequence reads: CASSQDRFWLAGGETQYF. The CDR3 bases are TGCGCCAGCAGCCAAGATCGGTTCTGGCTAGCGGGGGGGGAAACGCAGTATTTT.